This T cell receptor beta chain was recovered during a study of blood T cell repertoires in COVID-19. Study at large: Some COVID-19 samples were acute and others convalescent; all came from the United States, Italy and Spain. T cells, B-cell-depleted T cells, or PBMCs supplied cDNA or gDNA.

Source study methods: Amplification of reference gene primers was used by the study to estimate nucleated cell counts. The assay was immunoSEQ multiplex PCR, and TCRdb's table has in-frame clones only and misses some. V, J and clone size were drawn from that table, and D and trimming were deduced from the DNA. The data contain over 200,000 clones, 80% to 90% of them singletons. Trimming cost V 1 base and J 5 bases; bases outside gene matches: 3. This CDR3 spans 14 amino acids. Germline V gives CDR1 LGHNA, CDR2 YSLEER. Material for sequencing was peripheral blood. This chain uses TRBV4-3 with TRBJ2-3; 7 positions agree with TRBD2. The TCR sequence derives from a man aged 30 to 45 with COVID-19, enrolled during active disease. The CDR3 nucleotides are TGCGCCAGCAGCCAAGGTGGGGGGGGAGATACGCAGTATTTT. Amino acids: CASSQGGGGDTQYF.